A single sample gave rise to the 8 T cell receptor beta chains below, sequenced in a study of beta chain features in type 1 diabetes. Points from the study as a whole: Patients with Type 1 diabetes showed moderately but significantly shorter TCRB CDR3s in all four CD4+ subsets.

Expressed TCRB transcripts were sequenced because the entire RNA isolate underwent reverse transcription. Sequenced by immunoSEQ multiplex PCR; TCRdb stores in-frame clones only, minus some. The data hold over 600,000 clones, with about an eighth observed a single time. Their antigen targets remain unknown. Sequenced sample: naive CD4+ T cells from blood. All receptors derive from a man aged 25 to 40 with type 1 diabetes.

Only a few counts were recorded for this clone. This rearrangement joins TRBV5-1 to TRBJ1-2, with a tentative D call TRBD1 (6 bases). The V and J ends lost 2 bases and 0 bases respectively, with 8 bases between them. The germline gives CDR1 SGHRS, CDR2 YFSETQ. The CDR3 length is 14 residues. The CDR3 nucleotides are TGCGCCAGCAGCTTACAGGGCACTAACTATGGCTACACCTTC. Encoded protein: CASSLQGTNYGYTF.

This clone occurred many times. This chain joins TRBV30 and TRBJ2-2; no clear D gene. Trimming cost V 5 bases and J 5 bases, with 15 bases left between them. From germline, CDR1 is GTSNPN and CDR2 SVGIG (reference sequence). The CDR3 is 14 amino acids. The CDR3 spells CAWEGILGTGELFF. DNA of the CDR3: TGTGCCTGGGAAGGGATTCTCGGTACCGGGGAGCTGTTTTTT.

This rearrangement joins TRBV19 to TRBJ2-7, with D tentatively TRBD2 (6 bases). The CDR3 length is 16 residues. Trimming removed 3 bases at V and 0 bases at J, with 15 bases between. The V gene's germline CDR1 is LNHDA and CDR2 SQIVND (reference sequence). In DNA, the CDR3 is TGTGCCAGTAGTATGGGAGGCCAGACCGGCTCCTACGAGCAGTACTTC. Translation gives CASSMGGQTGSYEQYF.

The chain is built from TRBV4-3 and TRBJ2-4, with TRBD1 identical over 7 bases. The V segment lost 0 bases and the J segment 0 bases; nucleotides outside the gene matches: 2. Germline-derived CDR1 and CDR2 are LGHNA and YSLEER. The CDR3 consists of 16 residues. CDR3: CASSQETGVAKNIQYF. In nucleotides, the CDR3 is TGCGCCAGCAGCCAAGAAACAGGGGTAGCCAAAAACATTCAGTACTTC.

This clone was seen only a few times. The V call is TRBV9, the J call TRBJ1-6; D ambiguous. From germline, CDR1 is SGDLS and CDR2 YYNGEE. The CDR3 loop spans 15 amino acids. Between the trimmed V and J ends, which lost 0 bases and 6 bases, there was a span of 10 bases. The CDR3: CASSVEVGLNSPLHF. The CDR3 nucleotides are TGTGCCAGCAGCGTAGAGGTCGGTCTTAATTCACCCCTCCACTTT.

V is TRBV29-1 and J is TRBJ1-1; D gene ambiguous. The CDR3 runs 12 residues. Germline CDR1 SQVTM, CDR2 ANQGSEA. The V and J ends lost 7 bases and 0 bases respectively, with 9 bases between them. CDR3 nucleotide sequence: TGCAGCGCAACGGCCCTGAACACTGAAGCTTTCTTT. This codes for CSATALNTEAFF.

The chain is built from TRBV25-1 and TRBJ2-1, with 7 positions matching TRBD2. CDR1 is MGHDK, CDR2 SYGVNS, per germline. V lost 2 bases, J lost 0 bases, and 10 bases stayed unmatched. The CDR3 is made up of 18 amino acids. CDR3 protein: CASSETGGLLSSYNEQFF. Here the CDR3 DNA reads TGTGCCAGCAGTGAAACGGGGGGACTGCTGAGCTCCTACAATGAGCAGTTCTTC. Based on the CDR3 plus reference TRBV25-1 and TRBJ2-1, the full variable domain is EADIYQTPRYLVIGTGKKITLECSQTMGHDKMYWYQQDPGMELHLIHYSYGVNSTEKGDLSSESTVSRIRTEHFPLTLESARPSHTSQYLCASSETGGLLSSYNEQFFGPGTRLTVL.

This clone was picked up a small number of times. This chain links TRBV4-3 with TRBJ2-1; no clear D. Germline V gene sequence: CDR1 LGHNA, CDR2 YSLEER. V was shortened by 2 bases and J by 5 bases, with 7 bases between the two germline ends. The CDR3 totals 13 residues. For the CDR3, the DNA is TGCGCCAGCAGCCAACCAAAGAACAATGAGCAGTTCTTC. Amino acids: CASSQPKNNEQFF.